This T cell receptor beta chain emerged from a study of T cell repertoires in cytomegalovirus infection. As for the study in general: Shared public TCR beta signatures pointed to both CMV infection and a matching HLA type. Study-wide results and limits: Ex vivo, HLA-C-restricted CMV-specific TCR beta clonotypes prevailed over the rest of the response.

In this sample, this clonotype turned up a few times. What it binds is not known. Each CDR3 protein gets one entry after TCRdb re-called the reads with MiXCR. This sample carries around 170,000 distinct CDR3 sequences, 13% to 15% of them seen once, and the ten largest clones take 20% to 30%. The CDR3 consists of 17 residues. J lost 0 bases, V lost 5 bases, and 7 bases had no gene match. The chain links TRBV12-3 or TRBV12-4 to TRBJ1-5; 10 bases align to TRBD1. Material: PBMCs. This clonotype originated in a human donor in good health (CMV status not recorded). Some clones in this sample may be carry-over from other donors' samples. The CDR3 is CASSKWTGGFSNQPQHF. CDR3 bases: TGTGCCAGCAGTAAGTGGACAGGGGGTTTTAGCAATCAGCCCCAGCATTTT.